A single sample is the source of the 20 T cell receptor beta chains below, sequenced in a study of lymphopenia after photon versus proton radiotherapy. Generated by immunoSEQ multiplex PCR, the TCRdb table keeps only in-frame clones and is missing some. Of about 70,000 clones in the sample, 80% to 90% were seen once. The sequences come from peripheral blood, collected from a patient treated with proton-based radiotherapy. The source is an older man with esophageal cancer.

V is TRBV21-1 and J is TRBJ1-4; the table's D call, TRBD1, was not checked against the DNA. TRBV21-1 is a pseudogene locus. The CDR3 length is 14 residues. The CDR3 nucleotides are TGTGCCAGCAGCAACCAGGGGCGCTGTGAAAAACTGTTTTTT. Translated, it gives CASSNQGRCEKLFF.

This clone showed up many times. Other DNA sequences in this sample translate to the same CDR3. CDR3 protein: CASSLARDQETQYF. In DNA, the CDR3 is TGTGCCAGCAGCTTAGCGAGGGACCAAGAGACCCAGTACTTC. This sequence joins TRBV7-9 and TRBJ2-5; possible D gene TRBD2, 5 bases. Trimming shortened V by 0 bases and J by 0 bases, and 5 bases separated the two germline ends. CDR3 length: 14 residues. Germline loops: CDR1 SEHNR, CDR2 FQNEAQ (reference sequence).

The V call is TRBV7-9, the J call TRBJ1-2; D not certain. Germline-derived CDR1 and CDR2 are SEHNR and FQNEAQ (reference sequence). The CDR3 runs to 12 residues. V lost 4 bases, J lost 3 bases, and 6 bases lay in between. CDR3 loop: CASSWVDYGYTF. CDR3 in DNA: TGTGCCAGCAGCTGGGTTGACTATGGCTACACCTTC.

This rearrangement joins TRBV7-2 to TRBJ1-6, with D maybe TRBD1 (6 bases). V gave up 5 bases and J gave up 3 bases, with 8 bases separating them. CDR1 is SGHTA and CDR2 is FQGNSA in the germline V gene. The CDR3 length is 14 residues. DNA of the CDR3: TGTGCCAGCAGCCCGGGACACTATAATTCACCCCTCCACTTT. Amino acid sequence: CASSPGHYNSPLHF.

The chain links TRBV28 to TRBJ1-1; tentative D call: TRBD1 (5 bases). Trimming cost V 6 bases and J 2 bases, with 13 bases left between them. The CDR3 totals 14 residues. Germline CDR1 reads MDHEN; CDR2 reads SYDVKM. The CDR3 here is CASRGPGHNTEAFF. CDR3 bases: TGTGCCAGCAGGGGCCCGGGGCATAACACTGAAGCTTTCTTT.

This chain connects TRBV7-2 to TRBJ2-3, with D hard to call. CDR3 size: 13 residues. V was shortened by 3 bases and J by 0 bases, with 4 bases between the two germline ends. In germline, CDR1 is SGHTA, CDR2 FQGNSA. The CDR3, as DNA: TGTGCCAGCAGCTTCGGCAGCACAGATACGCAGTATTTT. Translating gives CASSFGSTDTQYF.

A single count supports this clone. V and J are TRBV7-2 and TRBJ2-4; 10 positions agree with TRBD2. J lost 8 bases, V lost 3 bases, and 7 bases had no gene match. Looked up from germline, CDR1 is SGHTA and CDR2 is FQGNSA. The CDR3 has 15 amino acids. CDR3 protein: CASSFGAGGVDIQYF. Written as DNA, the CDR3 is TGTGCCAGCAGCTTTGGAGCGGGAGGGGTGGACATTCAGTACTTC.

The chain employs TRBV6-6 and TRBJ1-6, with no clear D. The germline V gene has CDR1 MNHNY and CDR2 SVGAGI (reference sequence). The CDR3 spans 13 residues. Trimming left V 5 bases short and J 7 bases short, with 9 bases between. This CDR3 is CASSHWPNSPLHF. The CDR3, as DNA: TGTGCCAGCAGTCACTGGCCGAATTCACCCCTCCACTTT.

The J gene is TRBJ1-1, the V gene TRBV6-5; D is possibly TRBD1 (5 bases). The CDR3 has 15 amino acids. CDR1 and CDR2 from the germline V gene are MNHEY and SVGAGI. V shed 6 bases and J shed 2 bases, with 16 bases lying between them. The CDR3 here is CASRLLPTVNTEAFF. The DNA of the CDR3 is TGTGCCAGCAGACTGCTACCGACAGTTAACACTGAAGCTTTCTTT.

Comments on this clone: One junction end does not reproduce the germline sequence, and a read error may be involved. This specimen includes other DNA sequences encoding the same CDR3. The chain has TRBV6-5 and TRBJ1-1; tentative D call: TRBD1 (5 bases). The germline gives CDR1 MNHEY, CDR2 SVGAGI. This CDR3 comprises 16 residues. The DNA for the CDR3 is TGTGCCAGCAGTTATATCACAGGTACTTCGGCCGCTGAAGCCTTCTTT. It yields the protein CASSYITGTSAAEAFF.

CDR3 nucleotide sequence: TGTGCCAGCAGTTACTCGGGGCAGAGCTCCTACAATGAGCAGTTCTTC. It codes for CASSYSGQSSYNEQFF. V usage is TRBV6-5 and J usage is TRBJ2-1; a possible D gene is TRBD1 (5 bases). Trimming cost V 0 bases and J 0 bases, with 9 bases left between them. CDR1 MNHEY and CDR2 SVGAGI come from the germline V gene. The CDR3 spans 16 residues.

J is TRBJ2-3 and V is TRBV10-3; D unresolved. With 4 bases removed from V and 2 bases from J, the gap between germline ends came to 10 bases. The CDR3 covers 14 residues. The germline V gene has CDR1 ENHRY and CDR2 SYGVKD. The CDR3 is CAISGTLATDTQYF. The CDR3 DNA is TGTGCCATCAGTGGCACTCTGGCCACAGATACGCAGTATTTT.

This chain uses TRBV5-1 with TRBJ2-3, with D tentatively TRBD1 (6 bases). Per the germline V gene, CDR1 is SGHRS and CDR2 is YFSETQ. Trimming took off 0 bases at V and 5 bases at J, with 10 bases between the two ends. This CDR3 has 14 amino acids. CDR3 coding DNA: TGCGCCAGCAGCTTGGGTCAGGGACAAGATACGCAGTATTTT. It is translated as CASSLGQGQDTQYF.

The chain's CDR3 is CASIGTSGGLRATYEQYF. CDR3 DNA: TGTGCCAGCATTGGGACTAGCGGGGGGTTGAGGGCTACCTACGAGCAGTACTTC. The V call is TRBV6-7, the J call TRBJ2-7; 15 nucleotides match TRBD2. TRBV6-7 is classed as an ORF, of uncertain function. The CDR3 consists of 18 residues. V shed 7 bases, J shed 2 bases, and the junction held 12 bases outside the gene matches.

The rearrangement joins TRBV4-2 to TRBJ1-3; D is undetermined. The germline V gene encodes CDR1 LGHNA and CDR2 YNFKEQ. The CDR3 length is 15 residues. Trimming cost V 1 base and J 2 bases, with 9 bases left between them. The CDR3 DNA reads as TGTGCCAGCAGCCAAGTTACTGGGGCTGGAAACACCATATATTTT. As protein: CASSQVTGAGNTIYF.

The J gene is TRBJ1-2, the V gene TRBV30; possibly TRBD1 for D (5 bases). Germline V gene sequence: CDR1 GTSNPN, CDR2 SVGIG (reference sequence). Trimming cost V 0 bases and J 5 bases, with 7 bases left between them. This CDR3 is 12 amino acids long. CDR3: CAWSVGAYGYTF. The CDR3 bases are TGTGCCTGGAGTGTCGGGGCTTATGGCTACACCTTC.

V gene TRBV7-3 combines with J gene TRBJ1-2, with D unclear. The CDR3 is made up of 13 amino acids. Trimming took 1 base from V and 3 from J, leaving 6 bases between them. Per the germline V gene, CDR1 is SGHTA and CDR2 is FQGTGA. The CDR3 sequence is CASSLMAYYGYTF. CDR3 bases: TGTGCCAGCAGCTTAATGGCTTACTATGGCTACACCTTC.

The rearrangement joins TRBV5-1 to TRBJ2-7; no definite D call. CDR3 length: 11 amino acids. Looked up from germline, CDR1 is SGHRS and CDR2 is YFSETQ. Trimming left V 5 bases short and J 5 bases short, with 8 bases between. The CDR3 coding sequence is TGCGCCAGCAGGGGGAAGGACGAGCAGTACTTC. It codes for CASRGKDEQYF. The variable domain in full, completed from reference TRBV5-1 and TRBJ2-7, reads KAGVTQTPRYLIKTRGQQVTLSCSPISGHRSVSWYQQTPGQGLQFLFEYFSETQRNKGNFPGRFSGRQFSNSRSEMNVSTLELGDSALYLCASRGKDEQYFGPGTRLTVT.

The J gene is TRBJ2-3, the V gene TRBV2; a possible D gene is TRBD2 (5 bases). Germline CDR1 and CDR2: SNHLY and FYNNEI. There are 13 residues in the CDR3. V lost 4 bases and J 6 bases, leaving 11 bases between the germline ends. CDR3 sequence (DNA): TGTGCCAGCAGTGCGGCGGGTGGGGATACGCAGTATTTT. This sequence encodes CASSAAGGDTQYF.

The chain carries TRBV4-2 and TRBJ1-1, with TRBD1 as a possible D gene (6 bases). The germline gives CDR1 LGHNA, CDR2 YNFKEQ. The CDR3 runs 16 residues. V was trimmed by 1 base and J by 7 bases, leaving 19 bases between them. CDR3: CASSQVRGEGRLEAFF. The CDR3 nucleotides read TGTGCCAGCAGCCAAGTGAGGGGGGAAGGGAGGCTTGAAGCTTTCTTT.